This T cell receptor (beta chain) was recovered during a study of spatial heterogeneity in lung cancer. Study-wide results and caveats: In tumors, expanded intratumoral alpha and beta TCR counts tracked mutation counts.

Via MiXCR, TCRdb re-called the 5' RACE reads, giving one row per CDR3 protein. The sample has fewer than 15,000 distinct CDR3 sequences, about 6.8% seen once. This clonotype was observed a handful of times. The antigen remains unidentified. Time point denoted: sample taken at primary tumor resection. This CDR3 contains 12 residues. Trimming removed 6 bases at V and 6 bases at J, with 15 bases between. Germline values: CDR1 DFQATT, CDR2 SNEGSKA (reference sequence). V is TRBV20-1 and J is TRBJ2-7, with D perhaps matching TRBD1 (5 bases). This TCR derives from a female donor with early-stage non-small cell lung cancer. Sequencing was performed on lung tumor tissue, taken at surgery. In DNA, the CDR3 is TGCAGTGCAACTCCTGGGGCTGTCGAGCAGTACTTC. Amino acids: CSATPGAVEQYF.